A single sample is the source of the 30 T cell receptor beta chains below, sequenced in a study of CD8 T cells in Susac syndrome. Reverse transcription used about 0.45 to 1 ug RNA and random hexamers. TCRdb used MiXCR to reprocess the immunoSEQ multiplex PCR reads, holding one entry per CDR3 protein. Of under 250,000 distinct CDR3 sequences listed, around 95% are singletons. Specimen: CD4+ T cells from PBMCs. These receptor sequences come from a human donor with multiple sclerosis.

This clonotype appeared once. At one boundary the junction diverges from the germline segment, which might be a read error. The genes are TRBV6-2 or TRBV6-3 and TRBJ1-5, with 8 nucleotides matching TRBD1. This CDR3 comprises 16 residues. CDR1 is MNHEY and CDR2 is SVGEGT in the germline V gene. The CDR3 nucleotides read TGTGCCAGCAGTTATAAGAGTGGACAGGGAGATCATCCCCAGCATTTT. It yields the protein CASSYKSGQGDHPQHF.

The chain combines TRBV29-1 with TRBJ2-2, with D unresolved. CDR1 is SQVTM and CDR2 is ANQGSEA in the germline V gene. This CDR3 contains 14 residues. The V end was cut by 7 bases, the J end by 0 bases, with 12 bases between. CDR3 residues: CSAEVLANTGELFF. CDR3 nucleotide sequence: TGCAGCGCCGAGGTGCTAGCGAACACCGGGGAGCTGTTTTTT.

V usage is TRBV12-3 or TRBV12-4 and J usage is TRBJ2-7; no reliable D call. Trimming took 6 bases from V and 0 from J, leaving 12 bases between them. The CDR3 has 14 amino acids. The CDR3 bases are TGTGCCAGCAGCGCCCCGCCTAGCTCCTACGAGCAGTACTTC. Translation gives CASSAPPSSYEQYF.

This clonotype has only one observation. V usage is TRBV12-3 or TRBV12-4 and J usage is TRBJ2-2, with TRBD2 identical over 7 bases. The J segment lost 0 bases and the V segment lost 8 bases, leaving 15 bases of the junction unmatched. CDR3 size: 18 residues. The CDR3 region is CASGIAGPIPSNTGELFF. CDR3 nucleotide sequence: TGTGCCAGCGGAATAGCGGGCCCTATCCCTTCGAACACCGGGGAGCTGTTTTTT.

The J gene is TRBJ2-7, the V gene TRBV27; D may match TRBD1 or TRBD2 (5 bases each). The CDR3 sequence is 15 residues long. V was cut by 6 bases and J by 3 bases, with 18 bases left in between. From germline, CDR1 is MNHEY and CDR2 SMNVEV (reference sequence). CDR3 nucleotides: TGTGCCAGCAGCCGGTCGAGGGGCCTGGGCTACGAGCAGTACTTC. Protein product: CASSRSRGLGYEQYF.

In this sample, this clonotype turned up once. CDR3 protein: CASSQREYGYTF. CDR3 nucleotide sequence: TGTGCCAGCAGCCAACGGGAGTATGGCTACACCTTC. This chain links TRBV3-1 with TRBJ1-2, with D hard to call. This CDR3 spans 12 amino acids. The germline CDR1 and CDR2 sequences are LGHDT and YNNKEL (reference sequence). Trimming shortened V by 2 bases and J by 5 bases, and 6 bases separated the two germline ends.

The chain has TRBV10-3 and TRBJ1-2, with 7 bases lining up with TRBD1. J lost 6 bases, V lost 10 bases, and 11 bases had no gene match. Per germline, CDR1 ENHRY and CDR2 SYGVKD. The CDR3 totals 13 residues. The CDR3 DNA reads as TGTGCCACCCAACCAGGGGGTAGCGATGGCTACACCTTC. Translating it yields CATQPGGSDGYTF.

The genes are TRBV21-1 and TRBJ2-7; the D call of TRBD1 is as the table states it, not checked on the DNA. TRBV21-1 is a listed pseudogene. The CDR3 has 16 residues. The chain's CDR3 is CASSRTRGALTYEQYV. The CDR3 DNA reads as TGTGCCAGCAGCAGAACCAGGGGTGCCCTAACCTACGAGCAGTACGTC.

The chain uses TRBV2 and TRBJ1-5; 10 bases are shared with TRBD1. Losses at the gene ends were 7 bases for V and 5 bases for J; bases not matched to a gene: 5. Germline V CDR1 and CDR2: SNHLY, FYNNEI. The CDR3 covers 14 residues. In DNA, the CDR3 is TGTGCCAGCAACCTGGACAGGGGGGATCAGCCCCAGCATTTT. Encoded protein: CASNLDRGDQPQHF.

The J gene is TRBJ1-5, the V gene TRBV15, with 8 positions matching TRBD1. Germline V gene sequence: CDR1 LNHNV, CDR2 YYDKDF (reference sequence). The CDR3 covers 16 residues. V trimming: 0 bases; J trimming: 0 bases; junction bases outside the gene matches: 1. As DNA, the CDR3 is TGTGCCACCAGCAGAGAAGACAGGGGTAGCAATCAGCCCCAGCATTTT. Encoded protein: CATSREDRGSNQPQHF.

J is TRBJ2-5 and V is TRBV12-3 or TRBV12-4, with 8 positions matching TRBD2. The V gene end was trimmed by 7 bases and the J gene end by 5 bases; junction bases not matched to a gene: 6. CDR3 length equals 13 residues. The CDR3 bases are TGTGCCAGCAAACCGGGGGGGTGGGAGACCCAGTACTTC. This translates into CASKPGGWETQYF.

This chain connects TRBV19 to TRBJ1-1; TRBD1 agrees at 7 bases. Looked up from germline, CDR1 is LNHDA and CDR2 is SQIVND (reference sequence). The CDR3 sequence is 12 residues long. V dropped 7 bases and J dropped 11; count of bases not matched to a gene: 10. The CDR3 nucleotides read TGTGCCAGTACCGCCCGGGACAGTAAGGCTTTCTTT. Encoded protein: CASTARDSKAFF.

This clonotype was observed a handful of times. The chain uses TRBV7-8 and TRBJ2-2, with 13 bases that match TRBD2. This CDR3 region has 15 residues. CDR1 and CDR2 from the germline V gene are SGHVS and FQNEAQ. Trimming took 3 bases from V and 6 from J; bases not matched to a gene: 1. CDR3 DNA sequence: TGTGCCAGCAGCTTGGGACTAGCGGGACCCGGGGAGCTGTTTTTT. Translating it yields CASSLGLAGPGELFF.

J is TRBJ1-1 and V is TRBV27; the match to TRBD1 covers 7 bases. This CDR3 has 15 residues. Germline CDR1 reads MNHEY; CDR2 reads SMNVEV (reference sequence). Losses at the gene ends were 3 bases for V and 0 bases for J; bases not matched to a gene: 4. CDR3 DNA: TGTGCCAGCAGTTTCGCAGGGGGTTTGAACACTGAAGCTTTCTTT. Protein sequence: CASSFAGGLNTEAFF.

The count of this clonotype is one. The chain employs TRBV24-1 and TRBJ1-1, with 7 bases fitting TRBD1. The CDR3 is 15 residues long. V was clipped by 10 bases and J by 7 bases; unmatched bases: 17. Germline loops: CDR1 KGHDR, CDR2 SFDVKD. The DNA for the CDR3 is TGTGCCACTCGGGCGCACACAGGGGATTTAGGTGAAGCTTTCTTT. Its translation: CATRAHTGDLGEAFF.

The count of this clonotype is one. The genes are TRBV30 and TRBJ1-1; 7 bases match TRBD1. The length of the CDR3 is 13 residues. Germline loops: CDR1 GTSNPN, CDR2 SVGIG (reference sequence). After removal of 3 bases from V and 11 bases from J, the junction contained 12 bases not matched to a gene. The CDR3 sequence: CAWRRTGPKLAFF. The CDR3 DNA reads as TGTGCCTGGAGGCGGACAGGTCCCAAACTCGCTTTCTTT.

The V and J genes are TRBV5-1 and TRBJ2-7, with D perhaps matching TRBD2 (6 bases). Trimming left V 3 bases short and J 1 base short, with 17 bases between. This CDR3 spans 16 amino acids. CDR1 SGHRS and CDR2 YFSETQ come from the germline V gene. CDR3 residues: CASSSHPSDPSYEQYF. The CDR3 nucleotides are TGCGCCAGCAGCTCACACCCTAGCGATCCTTCCTACGAGCAGTACTTC.

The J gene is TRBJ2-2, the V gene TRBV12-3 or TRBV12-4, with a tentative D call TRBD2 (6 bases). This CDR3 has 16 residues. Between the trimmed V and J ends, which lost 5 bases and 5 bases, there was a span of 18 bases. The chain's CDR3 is CASSRGVGSGTGELFF. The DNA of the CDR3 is TGTGCCAGCAGTCGCGGGGTAGGGTCGGGGACCGGGGAGCTGTTTTTT.

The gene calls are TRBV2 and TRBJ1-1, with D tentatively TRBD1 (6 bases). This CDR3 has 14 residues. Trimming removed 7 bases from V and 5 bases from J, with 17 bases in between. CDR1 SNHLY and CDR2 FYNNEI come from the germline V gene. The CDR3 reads CASNLNRVGTEAFF. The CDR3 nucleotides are TGTGCCAGCAATCTTAACAGGGTAGGGACTGAAGCTTTCTTT.

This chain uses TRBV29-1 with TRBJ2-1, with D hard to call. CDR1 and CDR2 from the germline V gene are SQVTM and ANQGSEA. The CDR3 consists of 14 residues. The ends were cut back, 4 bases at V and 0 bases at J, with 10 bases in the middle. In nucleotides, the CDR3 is TGCAGCGTTGTGTACTTGAGCTCCTACAATGAGCAGTTCTTC. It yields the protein CSVVYLSSYNEQFF.

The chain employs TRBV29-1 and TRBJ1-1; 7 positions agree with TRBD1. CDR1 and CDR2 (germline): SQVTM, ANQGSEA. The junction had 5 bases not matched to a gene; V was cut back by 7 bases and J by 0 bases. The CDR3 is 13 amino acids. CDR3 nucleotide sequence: TGCAGCGCTAACAGGGGCATGAACACTGAAGCTTTCTTT. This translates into CSANRGMNTEAFF.

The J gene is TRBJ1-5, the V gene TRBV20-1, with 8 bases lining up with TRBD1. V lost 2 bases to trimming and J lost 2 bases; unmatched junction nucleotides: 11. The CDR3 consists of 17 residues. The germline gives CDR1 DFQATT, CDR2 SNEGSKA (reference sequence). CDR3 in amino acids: CSARQGAGVGGNQPQHF. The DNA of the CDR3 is TGCAGTGCTAGACAGGGGGCCGGGGTAGGAGGCAATCAGCCCCAGCATTTT.

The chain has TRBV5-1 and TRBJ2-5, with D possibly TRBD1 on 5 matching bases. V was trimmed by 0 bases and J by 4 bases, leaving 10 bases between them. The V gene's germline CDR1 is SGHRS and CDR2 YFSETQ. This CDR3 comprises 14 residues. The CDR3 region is CASSLGQQRETQYF. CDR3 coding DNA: TGCGCCAGCAGCTTGGGACAGCAAAGAGAGACCCAGTACTTC. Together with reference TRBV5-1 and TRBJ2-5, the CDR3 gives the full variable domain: KAGVTQTPRYLIKTRGQQVTLSCSPISGHRSVSWYQQTPGQGLQFLFEYFSETQRNKGNFPGRFSGRQFSNSRSEMNVSTLELGDSALYLCASSLGQQRETQYFGPGTRLLVL.

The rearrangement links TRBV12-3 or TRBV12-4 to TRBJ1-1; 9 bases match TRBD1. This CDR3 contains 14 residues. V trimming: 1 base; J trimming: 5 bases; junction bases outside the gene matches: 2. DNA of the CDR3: TGTGCCAGCAGTTTAGTACAGGGGGCAACTGAAGCTTTCTTT. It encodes CASSLVQGATEAFF.

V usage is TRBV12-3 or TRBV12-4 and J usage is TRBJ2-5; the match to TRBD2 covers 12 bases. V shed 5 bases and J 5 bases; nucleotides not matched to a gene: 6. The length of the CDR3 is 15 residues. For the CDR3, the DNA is TGTGCCAGCAGTCGACTAGCGGGAGATGGGGAGACCCAGTACTTC. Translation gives CASSRLAGDGETQYF.

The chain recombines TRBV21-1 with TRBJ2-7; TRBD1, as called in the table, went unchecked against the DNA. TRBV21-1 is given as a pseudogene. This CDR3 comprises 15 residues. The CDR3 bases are TGTGCCAGCAGCACTCGACAGGGGAGTACCTACGAGCAGTACGTC. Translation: CASSTRQGSTYEQYV.

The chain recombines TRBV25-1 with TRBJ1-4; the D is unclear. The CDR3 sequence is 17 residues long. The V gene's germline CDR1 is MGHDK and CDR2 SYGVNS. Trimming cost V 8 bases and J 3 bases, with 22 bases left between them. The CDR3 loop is CASEGGHMGWPNEKLFF. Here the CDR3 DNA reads TGTGCCAGCGAAGGCGGTCATATGGGGTGGCCTAATGAAAAACTGTTTTTT.

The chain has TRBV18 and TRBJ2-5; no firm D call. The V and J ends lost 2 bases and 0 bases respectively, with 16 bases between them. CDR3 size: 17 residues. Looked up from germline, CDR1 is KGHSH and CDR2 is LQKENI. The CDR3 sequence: CASSPYPASSYQETQYF. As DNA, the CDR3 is TGTGCCAGCTCACCATATCCAGCCTCCTCATACCAAGAGACCCAGTACTTC.

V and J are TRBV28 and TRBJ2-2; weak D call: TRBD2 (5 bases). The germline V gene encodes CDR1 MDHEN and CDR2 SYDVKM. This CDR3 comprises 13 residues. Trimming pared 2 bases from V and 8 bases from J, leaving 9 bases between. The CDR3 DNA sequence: TGTGCCAGCAGTTTAACCCGGGAAGGGGAGCTGTTTTTT. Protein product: CASSLTREGELFF. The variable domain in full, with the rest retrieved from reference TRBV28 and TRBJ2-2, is DVKVTQSSRYLVKRTGEKVFLECVQDMDHENMFWYRQDPGLGLRLIYFSYDVKMKEKGDIPEGYSVSREKKERFSLILESASTNQTSMYLCASSLTREGELFFGEGSRLTVL.

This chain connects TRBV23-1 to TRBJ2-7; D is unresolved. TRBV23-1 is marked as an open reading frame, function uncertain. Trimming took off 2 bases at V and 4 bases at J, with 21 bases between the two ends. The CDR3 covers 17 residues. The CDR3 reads CASSQPPVGPTVYEQYF. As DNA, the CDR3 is TGCGCCAGCAGTCAACCCCCTGTTGGGCCTACGGTATACGAGCAGTACTTC.